This T cell receptor (beta chain) was sequenced during a study of T cells after yellow fever vaccination. TCRdb redid the calling of the 5' RACE reads with MiXCR, one entry per CDR3 protein. This table has 300,000 to 350,000 distinct CDR3 sequences, roughly 4% appearing once. Points from the study as a whole: Abundant contaminating clonotypes from the bulk population could appear in FACS-sorted repertoires. Subsequent to the booster, the majority of primary-vaccination clones reappeared (around 95% CD4, 80% to 90% CD8).

This clonotype was detected a few times. Its antigen is currently unknown. This CDR3 has 13 residues. Germline V CDR1 and CDR2: SGHKS, YYEKEE (reference sequence). V was shortened by 10 bases and J by 0 bases, with 13 bases between the two germline ends. J is TRBJ1-1 and V is TRBV5-5, with D tentatively TRBD1 (5 bases). This clonotype was sampled from a man aged 18-30 years who received the YFV17D yellow fever vaccine. Sequences were derived from PBMCs, sampled 5 days after the yellow fever booster vaccination. CDR3 protein: CAQGVGLNTEAFF. In nucleotides, the CDR3 is TGTGCCCAAGGGGTCGGGTTGAACACTGAAGCTTTCTTT.